Shown below are 5 T cell receptor beta chains from a single sample sequenced in a study of control samples from healthy donors and cancer patients. TCRdb keeps only in-frame clones here, not all; method: immunoSEQ multiplex PCR. The sample contains around 170,000 clones, approximately 90% of which appear only once. Sequences were obtained from blood. The source of these receptors is a woman aged 25 to 39 in good health.

The gene calls are TRBV28 and TRBJ1-5; D ambiguous. Trimming pared 7 bases from V and 0 bases from J, leaving 19 bases between. CDR1 MDHEN and CDR2 SYDVKM come from the germline V gene. CDR3 length: 17 residues. CDR3 DNA: TGTGCCAGCAATCTTCGATGGGGTAGAGATAGCAATCAGCCCCAGCATTTT. This gives the protein CASNLRWGRDSNQPQHF.

The count of this clone is one. The rearrangement uses TRBV12-3 or TRBV12-4 and TRBJ1-1; the D gene is possibly TRBD1 (6 bases). The CDR3 is 13 residues long. V dropped 3 bases and J dropped 4 bases, with 9 bases sitting between them. CDR3 sequence: CASSFGGATEAFF. CDR3 coding DNA: TGTGCCAGCAGTTTTGGGGGGGCCACTGAAGCTTTCTTT.

The sample holds a few counts of this clone. The chain has TRBV2 and TRBJ1-1, with unresolved D. The germline gives CDR1 SNHLY, CDR2 FYNNEI. V lost 5 bases, J lost 1 base, and 11 bases lay in between. This CDR3 is 14 amino acids long. The CDR3 DNA sequence: TGTGCCAGCAGTTCACTAGATGCGAACACTGAAGCTTTCTTT. Its translation: CASSSLDANTEAFF.

The chain employs TRBV7-8 and TRBJ1-5; D unclear. CDR1 and CDR2 (germline): SGHVS, FQNEAQ. V gave up 1 base and J gave up 3 bases, with 7 bases separating them. The CDR3 is 14 amino acids. CDR3 DNA sequence: TGTGCCAGCAGCTTAGGCAGCTTCAATCAGCCCCAGCATTTT. Amino acids: CASSLGSFNQPQHF. Based on the CDR3 plus reference TRBV7-8 and TRBJ1-5, the full variable domain is GAGVSQSPRYKVAKRGQDVALRCDPISGHVSLFWYQQALGQGPEFLTYFQNEAQLDKSGLPSDRFFAERPEGSVSTLKIQRTQQEDSAVYLCASSLGSFNQPQHFGDGTRLSIL.

V gene TRBV30 combines with J gene TRBJ2-7; D is tentatively TRBD1 or TRBD2 (5 bases each). Germline CDR1 is GTSNPN and CDR2 is SVGIG (reference sequence). CDR3 length equals 13 residues. V was trimmed by 5 bases and J by 6 bases, leaving 17 bases between them. CDR3 nucleotides: TGTGCCTGGGGGGCAGGGAGCGGTACCGAGCAGTACTTC. Translation: CAWGAGSGTEQYF.